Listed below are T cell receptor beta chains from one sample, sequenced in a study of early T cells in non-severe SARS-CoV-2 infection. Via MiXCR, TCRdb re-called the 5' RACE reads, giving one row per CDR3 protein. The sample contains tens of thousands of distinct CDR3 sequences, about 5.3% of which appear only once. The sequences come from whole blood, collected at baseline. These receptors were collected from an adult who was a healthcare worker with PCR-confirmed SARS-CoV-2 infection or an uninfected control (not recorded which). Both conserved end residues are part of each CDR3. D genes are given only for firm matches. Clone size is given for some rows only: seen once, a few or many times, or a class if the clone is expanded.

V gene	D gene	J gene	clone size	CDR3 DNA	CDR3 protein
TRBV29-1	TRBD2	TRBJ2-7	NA	TGCAGCGTTGTGGCGGGAGCCCAAGAGCAGTACTTC	CSVVAGAQEQYF
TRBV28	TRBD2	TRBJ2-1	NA	TGTGCCAGCAGTTTACCAGGGAGGGATGAGCAGTTCTTC	CASSLPGRDEQFF
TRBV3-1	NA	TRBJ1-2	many	TGTGCCAGCAGCCAAGGCTGGACAGTACCTAACTATGGCTACACCTTC	CASSQGWTVPNYGYTF
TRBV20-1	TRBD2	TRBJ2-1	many	TGCAGTGGAGGGCTAGCGGGCAATGAGCAGTTCTTC	CSGGLAGNEQFF
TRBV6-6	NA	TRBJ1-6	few	TGTGCCAGCAGCCCGAATATTTCACCCCTCCACTTT	CASSPNISPLHF
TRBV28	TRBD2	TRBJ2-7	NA	TGTGCCAGCAGTCGTAGGACTAGCCTGGCCTACGAGCAGTACTTC	CASSRRTSLAYEQYF
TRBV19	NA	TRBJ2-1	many	TGTGCCAGTAGTATGGCGTCAGGGGTAAATGAGCAGTTCTTC	CASSMASGVNEQFF
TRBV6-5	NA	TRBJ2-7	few	TGTGCCAGCAAAAACCCCAGTTCCTACGAGCAGTACTTC	CASKNPSSYEQYF
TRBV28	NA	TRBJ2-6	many	TGTGCCAGCAGTTTGGGGGGACAGGCCAACGTCCTGACTTTC	CASSLGGQANVLTF
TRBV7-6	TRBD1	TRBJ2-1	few	TGTGTCAGCAGCGTGGACAGGGGTTACAATGAGCAGTTCTTC	CVSSVDRGYNEQFF
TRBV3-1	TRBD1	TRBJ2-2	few	TGTGCCAGCAGCCGGAGACAGGGAACAGGGGAGCTGTTTTTT	CASSRRQGTGELFF
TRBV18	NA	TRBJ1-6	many	TGTGCCAGCTCACTAAAACAGGGTTCGGCACCCCTCCACTTT	CASSLKQGSAPLHF
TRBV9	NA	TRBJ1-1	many	TGTGCCAGCAGCCCATCAAGCCTTTACACTGAAGCTTTCTTT	CASSPSSLYTEAFF
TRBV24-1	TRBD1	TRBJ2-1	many	TGTGCCACCAGTGACACGACAGGGTTGGGAAATGAGCAGTTCTTC	CATSDTTGLGNEQFF
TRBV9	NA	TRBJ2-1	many	TGTGCCAGCAGCCATGTAGTCAATGAGCAGTTCTTC	CASSHVVNEQFF
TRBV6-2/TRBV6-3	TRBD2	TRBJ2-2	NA	TGTGCCAGCAGTTTGACTAGCGGCGAAGCGAACACCGGGGAGCTGTTTTTT	CASSLTSGEANTGELFF
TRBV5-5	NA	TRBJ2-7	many	TGTGCCAGCAGCTTGGCGTGGGGGGAGCAGTACTTC	CASSLAWGEQYF
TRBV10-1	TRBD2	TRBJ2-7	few	TGCGCCAGCAGTGAGGATCGGGGAGGGATGCCCGACGAGCAGTACTTC	CASSEDRGGMPDEQYF
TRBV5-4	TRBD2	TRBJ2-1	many	TGTGCCAGCAGCTATGGAACTAGCGGCTCCTACAATGAGCAGTTCTTC	CASSYGTSGSYNEQFF
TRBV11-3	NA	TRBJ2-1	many	TGTGCCAGCAGCACATCCTTTGGCAGGGCCTCCTACAATGAGCAGTTCTTC	CASSTSFGRASYNEQFF
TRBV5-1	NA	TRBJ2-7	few	TGCGCCAGCAGCTTTTGGGGAGAGCTCTACGAGCAGTACTTC	CASSFWGELYEQYF
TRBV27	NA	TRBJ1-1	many	TGTGCCAGCAGTTGGGGGAATTTCGGGGACACTGAAGCTTTCTTT	CASSWGNFGDTEAFF
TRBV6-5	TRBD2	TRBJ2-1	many	TGTGCCAGCAGTAGTTCTAGCGGGAGGTCTTACAATGAGCAGTTCTTC	CASSSSSGRSYNEQFF
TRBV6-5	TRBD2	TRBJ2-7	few	TGTGCCAGCAGCATTCTAGCGGGAAACTCCTACGAGCAGTACTTC	CASSILAGNSYEQYF
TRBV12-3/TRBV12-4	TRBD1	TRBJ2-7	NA	TGTGCCAGCAGTCCTTGGGACAGGGGGCACTACGAGCAGTACTTC	CASSPWDRGHYEQYF
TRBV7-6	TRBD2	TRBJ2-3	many	TGTGCCAGCAGCTTAGCGGCGGGAGGGCCTTACACAGATACGCAGTATTTT	CASSLAAGGPYTDTQYF
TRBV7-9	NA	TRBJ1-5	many	TGTGCCAGCAGCTCCCCGGGTCTGCCCCAGCATTTT	CASSSPGLPQHF
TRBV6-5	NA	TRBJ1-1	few	TGTGCCAGCAGGAGGTACAGCACTGAAGCTTTCTTT	CASRRYSTEAFF
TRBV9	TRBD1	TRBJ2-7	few	TGTGCCAGCAGCGTAGGGCAGGGGGCCTACGAGCAGTACTTC	CASSVGQGAYEQYF
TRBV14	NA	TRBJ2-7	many	TGTGCCAGCAGCCAACACCTTAGGTACGAGCAGTACTTC	CASSQHLRYEQYF
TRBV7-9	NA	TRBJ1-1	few	TGTGCCAGCAGCTCTAGGCCGAACACTGAAGCTTTCTTT	CASSSRPNTEAFF
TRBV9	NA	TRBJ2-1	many	TGTGCCAGCAGCGTAGATTGGAACAATGAGCAGTTCTTC	CASSVDWNNEQFF
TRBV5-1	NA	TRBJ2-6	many	TGCGCCAGCAGCGTACAGTTCTCTGGGGCCAACGTCCTGACTTTC	CASSVQFSGANVLTF
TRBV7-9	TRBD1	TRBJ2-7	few	TGTGCCAGCAGCTTGTCCGGGACAGCCTACGAGCAGTACTTC	CASSLSGTAYEQYF
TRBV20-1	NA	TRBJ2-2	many	TGCAGTGCCCCTTTAGCGGAAAGAAGGACCGGGGAGCTGTTTTTT	CSAPLAERRTGELFF
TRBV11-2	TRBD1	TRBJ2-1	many	TGTGCCAGCAGCTTCGACAGGGCGAATGAGCAGTTCTTC	CASSFDRANEQFF
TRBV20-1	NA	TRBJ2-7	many	TGCAGTGCTAGAGATTATGGCGGAGTCACCTACGAGCAGTACTTC	CSARDYGGVTYEQYF
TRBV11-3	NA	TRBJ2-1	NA	TGTGCCAGCAGCTTAGGTAGGACAAACTACAATGAGCAGTTCTTC	CASSLGRTNYNEQFF
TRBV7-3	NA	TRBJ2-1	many	TGTGCCAGCAGCGGGGGGTCCTACAATGAGCAGTTCTTC	CASSGGSYNEQFF
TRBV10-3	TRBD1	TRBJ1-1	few	TGTGCCATCAGTCCCAACCGGGACAGCACTGAAGCTTTCTTT	CAISPNRDSTEAFF
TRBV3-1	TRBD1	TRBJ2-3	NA	TGTGCCAGCAGCCAAGGGACAGGATGGACAGATACGCAGTATTTT	CASSQGTGWTDTQYF
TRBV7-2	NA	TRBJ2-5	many	TGTGCCAGCAGCACCCTCCGGGGGACCCAGTACTTC	CASSTLRGTQYF
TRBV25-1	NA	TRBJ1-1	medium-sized	TGTGCCAGCAGTGAGTGGGACACTGAAGCTTTCTTT	CASSEWDTEAFF
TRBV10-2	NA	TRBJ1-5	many	TGCGCCAGCAGTGGGACACGCAATCAGCCCCAGCATTTT	CASSGTRNQPQHF
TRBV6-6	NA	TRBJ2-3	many	TGTGCCAGCAGTTATTTTTTTAGCAGCACAGATACGCAGTATTTT	CASSYFFSSTDTQYF
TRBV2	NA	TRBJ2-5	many	TGTGCCAGCCTTACCACCGGGACAACAGAGACCCAGTACTTC	CASLTTGTTETQYF
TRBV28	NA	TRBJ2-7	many	TGTGCCAGCAGTTTCATTCAGGCCTCCTACGAGCAGTACTTC	CASSFIQASYEQYF
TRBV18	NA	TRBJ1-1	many	TGTGCCAGCTCATCGAGTTACCAGGGCGACACTGAAGCTTTCTTT	CASSSSYQGDTEAFF
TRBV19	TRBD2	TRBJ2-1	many	TGTGCCAGTAGTATCGTCTCGGGGGGTGAGCAGTTCTTC	CASSIVSGGEQFF
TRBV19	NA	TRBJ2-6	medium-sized	TGTGCCAGTAGTAACAGGCGGAGCTCTGGGGCCAACGTCCTGACTTTC	CASSNRRSSGANVLTF